This TCR beta chain was recorded in a study of CD8 T cells in ankylosing spondylitis. Study results and caveats: A TCR beta motif of 7 to 9 highly homologous variants seemed to mark ankylosing spondylitis blood.

Making the TCR beta libraries involved quantitative 5'-RACE with molecular barcodes. TCRdb recomputed calls from the 5' RACE reads with MiXCR, one row per CDR3 protein. The data show 700,000 to 1,000,000 distinct CDR3 sequences, with about 12% seen just once and under 0.6% held by the top ten. V gave up 2 bases and J gave up 13 bases, with 9 bases separating them. Germline values: CDR1 ENHRY, CDR2 SYGVKD. This CDR3 spans 12 amino acids. Comments on this clonotype: Its target is not known.

The chain couples TRBV10-3 to TRBJ1-6, with D unresolved. Source material: blood, either unsorted or a sorted T cell fraction (not recorded which). The sequence was collected from a male donor with ankylosing spondylitis. The CDR3 coding sequence is TGTGCCATCAGTGAGGCGAGAGTGCCCCTCCACTTT. Translating it yields CAISEARVPLHF.